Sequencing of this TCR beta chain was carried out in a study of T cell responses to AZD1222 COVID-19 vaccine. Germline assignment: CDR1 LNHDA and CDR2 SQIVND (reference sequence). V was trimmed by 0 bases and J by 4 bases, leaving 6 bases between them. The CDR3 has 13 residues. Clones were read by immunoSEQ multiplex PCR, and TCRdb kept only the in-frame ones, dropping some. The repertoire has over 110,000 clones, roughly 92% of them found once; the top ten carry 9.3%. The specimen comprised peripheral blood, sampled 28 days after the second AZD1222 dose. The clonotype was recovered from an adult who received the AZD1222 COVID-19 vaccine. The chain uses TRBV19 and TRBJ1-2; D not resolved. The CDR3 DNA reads TGTGCCAGTAGTATAGATCAGAGCTATGGCTACACCTTC. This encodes CASSIDQSYGYTF.